This T cell receptor (beta chain) came from a study of T cells in Graves' hyperthyroidism and ophthalmopathy. Concerning this clonotype: A read error may account for a junction end that differs from germline.

Amplification of TCR beta CDR3 regions was performed using RNA transcripts as template. A first-round RT-PCR of the TCR CDR3 used the HTBI primer set. TCRdb recomputed calls from the multiplex PCR reads with MiXCR, one row per CDR3 protein. The sample comprises roughly 700,000 distinct CDR3 sequences, around a third of which are singletons, and 31% rests with the top ten. The CDR3 contains 14 residues. Germline CDR1 SQVTM, CDR2 ANQGSEA. The sequence was collected from a woman aged 40-49 years with Graves' hyperthyroidism. The chain uses TRBV29-1 and TRBJ2-5; D ambiguous. Sequencing was performed on blood. As DNA, the CDR3 is TGCAGCGCCCTCCTCTGGGGTCCCCAAGAGGCCCAGTACTTC. It is translated as CSALLWGPQEAQYF.